One and the same sample provided the 3 T cell receptor beta chains below, sequenced in a study of shared clonotypes between healthy human individuals. Sequenced by immunoSEQ multiplex PCR; TCRdb stores in-frame clones only, minus some. The sample yields approximately 470,000 clones, more than 75% seen once. Sequencing used PBMCs. These receptors came from a woman in her thirties or forties in good health. Some clones in this sample may be carry-over from other donors' samples.

This clone came up once. This chain joins TRBV19 and TRBJ2-3, with 8 bases aligning to TRBD2. This CDR3 contains 15 residues. Germline V gene sequence: CDR1 LNHDA, CDR2 SQIVND (reference sequence). V shed 7 bases and J 0 bases; nucleotides not matched to a gene: 6. The CDR3 is CASTRSGTSTDTQYF. The CDR3 bases are TGTGCCAGTACCCGTAGCGGGACCAGCACAGATACGCAGTATTTT.

The chain recombines TRBV28 with TRBJ1-1, with 7 bases identical to TRBD1. Germline trimming cut 6 bases from V and 0 bases from J; bases unmatched to any gene: 4. The CDR3 loop spans 14 amino acids. Germline assignment: CDR1 MDHEN and CDR2 SYDVKM. The CDR3 DNA follows: TGTGCCAGCAGGCCAGACAGGGTGAACACTGAAGCTTTCTTT. Translated, it gives CASRPDRVNTEAFF.

The V call is TRBV7-2, the J call TRBJ1-3; perhaps TRBD1 as D (5 bases). The V and J ends lost 1 base and 0 bases respectively, with 10 bases between them. This CDR3 contains 16 residues. Per the germline V gene, CDR1 is SGHTA and CDR2 is FQGNSA. CDR3 loop: CASSLVRGISGNTIYF. The CDR3 DNA reads TGTGCCAGCAGCTTAGTTCGGGGGATCTCTGGAAACACCATATATTTT.